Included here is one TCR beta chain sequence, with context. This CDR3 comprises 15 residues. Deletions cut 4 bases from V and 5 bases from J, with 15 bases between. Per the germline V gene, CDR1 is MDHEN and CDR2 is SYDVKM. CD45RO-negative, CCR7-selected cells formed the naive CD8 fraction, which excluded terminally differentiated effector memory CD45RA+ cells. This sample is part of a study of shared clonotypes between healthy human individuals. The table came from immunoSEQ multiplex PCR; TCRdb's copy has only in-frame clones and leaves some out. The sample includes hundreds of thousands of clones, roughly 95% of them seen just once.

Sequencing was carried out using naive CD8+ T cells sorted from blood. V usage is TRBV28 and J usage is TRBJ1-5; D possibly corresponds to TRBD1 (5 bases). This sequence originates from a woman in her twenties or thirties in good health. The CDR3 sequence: CASSWGEGPDQPQHF. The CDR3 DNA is TGTGCCAGCAGTTGGGGGGAAGGCCCAGATCAGCCCCAGCATTTT.